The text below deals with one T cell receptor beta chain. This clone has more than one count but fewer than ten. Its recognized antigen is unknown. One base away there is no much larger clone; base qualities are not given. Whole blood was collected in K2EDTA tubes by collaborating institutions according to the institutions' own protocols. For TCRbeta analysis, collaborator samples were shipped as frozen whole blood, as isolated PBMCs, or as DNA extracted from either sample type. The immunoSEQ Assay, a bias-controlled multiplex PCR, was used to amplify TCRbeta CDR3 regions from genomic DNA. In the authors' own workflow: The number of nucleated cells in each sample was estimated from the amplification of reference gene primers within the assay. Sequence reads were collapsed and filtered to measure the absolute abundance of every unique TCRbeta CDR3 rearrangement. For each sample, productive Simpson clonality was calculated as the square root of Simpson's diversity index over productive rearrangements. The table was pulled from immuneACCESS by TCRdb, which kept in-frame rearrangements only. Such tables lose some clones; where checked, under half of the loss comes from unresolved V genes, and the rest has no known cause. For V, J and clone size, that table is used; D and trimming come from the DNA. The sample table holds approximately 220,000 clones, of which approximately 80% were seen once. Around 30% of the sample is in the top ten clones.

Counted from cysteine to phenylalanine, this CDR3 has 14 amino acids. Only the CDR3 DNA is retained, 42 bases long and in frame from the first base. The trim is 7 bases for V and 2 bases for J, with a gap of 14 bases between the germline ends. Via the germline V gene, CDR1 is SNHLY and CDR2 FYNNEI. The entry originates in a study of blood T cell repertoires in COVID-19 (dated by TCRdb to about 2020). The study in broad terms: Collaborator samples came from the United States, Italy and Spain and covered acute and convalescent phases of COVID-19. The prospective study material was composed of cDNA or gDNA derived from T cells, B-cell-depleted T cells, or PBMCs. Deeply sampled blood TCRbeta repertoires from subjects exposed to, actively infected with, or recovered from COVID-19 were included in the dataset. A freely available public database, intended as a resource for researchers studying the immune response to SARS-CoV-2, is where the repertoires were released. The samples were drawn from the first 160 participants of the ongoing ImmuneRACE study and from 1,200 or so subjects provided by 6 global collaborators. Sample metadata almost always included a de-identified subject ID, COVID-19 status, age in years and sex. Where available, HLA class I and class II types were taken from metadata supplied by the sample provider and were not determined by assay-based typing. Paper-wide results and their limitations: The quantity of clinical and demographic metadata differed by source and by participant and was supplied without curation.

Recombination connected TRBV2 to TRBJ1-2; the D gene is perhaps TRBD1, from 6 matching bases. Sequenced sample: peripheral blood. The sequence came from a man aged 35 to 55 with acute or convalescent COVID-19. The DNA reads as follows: TGTGCCAGCACCGGACAGACCACCAACTATGGCTACACCTTC. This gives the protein CASTGQTTNYGYTF.